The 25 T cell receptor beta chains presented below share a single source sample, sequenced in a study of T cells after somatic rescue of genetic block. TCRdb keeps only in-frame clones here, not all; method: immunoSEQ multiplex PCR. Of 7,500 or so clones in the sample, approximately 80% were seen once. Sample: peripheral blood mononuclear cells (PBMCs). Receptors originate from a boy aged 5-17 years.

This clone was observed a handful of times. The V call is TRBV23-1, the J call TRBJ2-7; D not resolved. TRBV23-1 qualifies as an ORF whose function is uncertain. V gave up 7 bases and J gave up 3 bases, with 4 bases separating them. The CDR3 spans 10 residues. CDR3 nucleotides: TGCGCCAGCACTCACTACGAGCAGTACTTC. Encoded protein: CASTHYEQYF.

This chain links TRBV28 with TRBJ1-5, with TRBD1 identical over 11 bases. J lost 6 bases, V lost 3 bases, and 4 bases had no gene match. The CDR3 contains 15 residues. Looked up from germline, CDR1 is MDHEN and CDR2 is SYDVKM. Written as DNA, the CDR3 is TGTGCCAGCAGTTTGGGACAGGGGGGTGGTCAGCCCCAGCATTTT. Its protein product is CASSLGQGGGQPQHF.

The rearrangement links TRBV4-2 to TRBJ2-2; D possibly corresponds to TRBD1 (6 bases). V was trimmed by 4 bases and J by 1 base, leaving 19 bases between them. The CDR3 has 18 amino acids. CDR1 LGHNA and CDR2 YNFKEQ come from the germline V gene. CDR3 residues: CASSLAGVGILNTGELFF. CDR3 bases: TGTGCCAGCAGCCTAGCAGGGGTGGGAATCCTGAACACCGGGGAGCTGTTTTTT.

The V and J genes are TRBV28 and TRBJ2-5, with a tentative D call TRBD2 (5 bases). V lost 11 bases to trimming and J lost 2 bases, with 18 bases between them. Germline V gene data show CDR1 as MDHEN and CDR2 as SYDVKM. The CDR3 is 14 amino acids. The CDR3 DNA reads TGTGCCCATATCGGAAGCGGAAGTCAAGAGACCCAGTACTTC. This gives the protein CAHIGSGSQETQYF.

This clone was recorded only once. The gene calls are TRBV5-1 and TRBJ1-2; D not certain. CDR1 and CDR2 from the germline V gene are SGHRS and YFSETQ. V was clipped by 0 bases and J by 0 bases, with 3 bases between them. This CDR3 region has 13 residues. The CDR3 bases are TGCGCCAGCAGCTTGGGGACTAACTATGGCTACACCTTC. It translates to CASSLGTNYGYTF.

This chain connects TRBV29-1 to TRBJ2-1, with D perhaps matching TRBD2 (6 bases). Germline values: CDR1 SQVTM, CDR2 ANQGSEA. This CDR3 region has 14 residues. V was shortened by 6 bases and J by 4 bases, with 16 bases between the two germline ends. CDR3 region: CSVDRGLAYNEQFF. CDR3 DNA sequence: TGCAGCGTGGATAGAGGGCTAGCGTACAATGAGCAGTTCTTC.

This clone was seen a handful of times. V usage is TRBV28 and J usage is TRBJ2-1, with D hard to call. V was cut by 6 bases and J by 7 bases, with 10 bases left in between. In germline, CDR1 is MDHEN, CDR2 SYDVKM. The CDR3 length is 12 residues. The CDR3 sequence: CASSWVRNEQFF. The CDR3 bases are TGTGCCAGCAGCTGGGTCCGAAATGAGCAGTTCTTC.

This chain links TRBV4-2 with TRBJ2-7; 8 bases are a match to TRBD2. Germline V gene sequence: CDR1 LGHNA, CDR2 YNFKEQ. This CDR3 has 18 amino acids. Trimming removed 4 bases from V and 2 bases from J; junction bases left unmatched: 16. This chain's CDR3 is CASSPLAAPNGGAYEQYF. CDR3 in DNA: TGTGCCAGCAGCCCGTTAGCGGCCCCAAACGGGGGGGCCTACGAGCAGTACTTC.

Here the CDR3 DNA reads TGCGCCAGCAGCTCTGACTCCAAAGAGCAGTTCTTC. It is translated as CASSSDSKEQFF. The genes are TRBV5-1 and TRBJ2-1; D is unclear. CDR1 and CDR2 from the germline V gene are SGHRS and YFSETQ. The CDR3 sequence is 12 residues long. Trimming stripped 3 bases from V and 10 bases from J, with 11 bases between. Full variable domain (remainder filled in from reference TRBV5-1 and TRBJ2-1): KAGVTQTPRYLIKTRGQQVTLSCSPISGHRSVSWYQQTPGQGLQFLFEYFSETQRNKGNFPGRFSGRQFSNSRSEMNVSTLELGDSALYLCASSSDSKEQFFGPGTRLTVL.

The CDR3 region has the DNA TGTGCCAGCAGTGAATGGAGCCTGCTATATGGCTACACCTTC. Translating it yields CASSEWSLLYGYTF. The V gene is TRBV25-1, the J gene TRBJ1-2; D unclear. Trimming took off 1 base at V and 5 bases at J, with 11 bases between the two ends. Germline V gene lookup returns CDR1 MGHDK and CDR2 SYGVNS. The CDR3 runs 14 residues.

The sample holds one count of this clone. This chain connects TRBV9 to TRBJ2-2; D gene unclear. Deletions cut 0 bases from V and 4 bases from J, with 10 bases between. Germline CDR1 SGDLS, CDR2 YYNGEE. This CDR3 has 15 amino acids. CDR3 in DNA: TGTGCCAGCAGCGTAGATGGGCGGAGCACCGGGGAGCTGTTTTTT. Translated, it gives CASSVDGRSTGELFF.

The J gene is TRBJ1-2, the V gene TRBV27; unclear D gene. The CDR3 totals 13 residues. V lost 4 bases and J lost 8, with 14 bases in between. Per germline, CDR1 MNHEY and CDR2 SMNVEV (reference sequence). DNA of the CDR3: TGTGCCAGCAGTTACTCCGTGGGTTGGGGCTACACCTTC. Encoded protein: CASSYSVGWGYTF.

In DNA, the CDR3 is TGTGCCAGCAGACCGAACCGTCTCCGCGCCGGGGAGCTGTTTTTT. Translation gives CASRPNRLRAGELFF. This chain uses TRBV6-6 with TRBJ2-2; D is undetermined. Germline loops: CDR1 MNHNY, CDR2 SVGAGI (reference sequence). The CDR3 length is 15 residues. V was clipped by 6 bases and J by 6 bases, with 17 bases between them.

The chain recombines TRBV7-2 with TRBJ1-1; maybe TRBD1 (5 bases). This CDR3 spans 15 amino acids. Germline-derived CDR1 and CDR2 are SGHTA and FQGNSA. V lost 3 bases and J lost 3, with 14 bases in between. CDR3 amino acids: CASSLGKGIHTEAFF. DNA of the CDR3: TGTGCCAGCAGCTTGGGTAAGGGGATTCACACTGAAGCTTTCTTT. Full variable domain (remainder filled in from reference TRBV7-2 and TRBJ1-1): GAGVSQSPSNKVTEKGKDVELRCDPISGHTALYWYRQSLGQGLEFLIYFQGNSAPDKSGLPSDRFSAERTGGSVSTLTIQRTQQEDSAVYLCASSLGKGIHTEAFFGQGTRLTVV.

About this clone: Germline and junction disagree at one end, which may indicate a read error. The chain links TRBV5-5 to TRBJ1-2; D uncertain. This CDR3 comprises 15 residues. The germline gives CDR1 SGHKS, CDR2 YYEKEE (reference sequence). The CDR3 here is CASSQDSATTYGYTF. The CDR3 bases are TGCGCCAGCAGCCAAGATTCCGCAACTACCTATGGCTACACCTTC.

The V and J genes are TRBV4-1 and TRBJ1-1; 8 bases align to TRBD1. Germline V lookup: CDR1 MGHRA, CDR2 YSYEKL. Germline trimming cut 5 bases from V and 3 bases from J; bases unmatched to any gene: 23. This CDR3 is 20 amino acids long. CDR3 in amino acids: CASSSSAPGQVFRRDTEAFF. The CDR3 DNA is TGCGCCAGCAGCTCATCCGCTCCGGGACAGGTGTTTAGGAGGGACACTGAAGCTTTCTTT.

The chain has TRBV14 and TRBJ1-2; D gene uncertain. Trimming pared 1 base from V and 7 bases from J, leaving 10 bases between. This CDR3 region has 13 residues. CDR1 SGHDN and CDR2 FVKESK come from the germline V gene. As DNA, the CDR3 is TGTGCCAGCAGCCAAGGGCAGCTCGGTGGCTACACCTTC. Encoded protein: CASSQGQLGGYTF.

The CDR3 is CASSKDRWLYTF. The DNA for the CDR3 is TGTGCCAGCTCTAAGGACCGCTGGCTTTACACCTTC. The rearrangement uses TRBV18 and TRBJ1-2; D unclear. This CDR3 spans 12 amino acids. Trimming stripped 6 bases from V and 11 bases from J, with 16 bases between. Germline CDR1 and CDR2: KGHSH and LQKENI.

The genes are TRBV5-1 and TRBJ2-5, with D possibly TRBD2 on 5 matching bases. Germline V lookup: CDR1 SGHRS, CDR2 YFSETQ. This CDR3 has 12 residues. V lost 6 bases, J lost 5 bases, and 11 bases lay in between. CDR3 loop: CASTSSGETQYF. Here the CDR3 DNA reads TGCGCCAGCACGAGTTCGGGGGAGACCCAGTACTTC.

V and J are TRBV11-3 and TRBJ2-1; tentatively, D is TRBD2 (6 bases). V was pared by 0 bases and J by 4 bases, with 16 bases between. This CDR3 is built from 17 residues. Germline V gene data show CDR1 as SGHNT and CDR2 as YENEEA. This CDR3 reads CASSLETLANTYNEQFF. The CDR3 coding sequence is TGTGCCAGCAGCTTAGAAACTCTAGCGAACACATACAATGAGCAGTTCTTC.

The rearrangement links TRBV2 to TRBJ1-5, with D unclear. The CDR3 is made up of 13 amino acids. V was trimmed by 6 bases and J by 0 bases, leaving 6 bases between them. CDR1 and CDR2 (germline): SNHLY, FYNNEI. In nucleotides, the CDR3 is TGTGCCAGCAGAACCTATAGCAATCAGCCCCAGCATTTT. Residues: CASRTYSNQPQHF.

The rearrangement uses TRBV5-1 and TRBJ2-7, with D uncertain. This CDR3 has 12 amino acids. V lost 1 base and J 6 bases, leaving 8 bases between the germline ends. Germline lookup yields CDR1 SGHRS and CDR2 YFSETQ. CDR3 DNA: TGCGCCAGCAGCTTGTCCTCCCTCGAGCAGTACTTC. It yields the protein CASSLSSLEQYF.

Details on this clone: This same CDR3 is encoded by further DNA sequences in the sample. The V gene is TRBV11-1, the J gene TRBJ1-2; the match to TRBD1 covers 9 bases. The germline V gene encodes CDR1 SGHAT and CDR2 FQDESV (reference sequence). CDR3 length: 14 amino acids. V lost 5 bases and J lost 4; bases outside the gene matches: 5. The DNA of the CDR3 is TGTGCCAGCAGCCGCTCGGACAGGGGCTATGGCTACACCTTC. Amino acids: CASSRSDRGYGYTF.

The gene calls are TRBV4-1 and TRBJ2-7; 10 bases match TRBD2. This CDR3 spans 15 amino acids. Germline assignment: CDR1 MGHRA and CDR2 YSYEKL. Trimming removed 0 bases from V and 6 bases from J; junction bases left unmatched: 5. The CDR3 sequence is CASSQEPGLAAEQYF. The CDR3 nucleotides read TGCGCCAGCAGCCAAGAACCCGGACTAGCGGCCGAGCAGTACTTC.

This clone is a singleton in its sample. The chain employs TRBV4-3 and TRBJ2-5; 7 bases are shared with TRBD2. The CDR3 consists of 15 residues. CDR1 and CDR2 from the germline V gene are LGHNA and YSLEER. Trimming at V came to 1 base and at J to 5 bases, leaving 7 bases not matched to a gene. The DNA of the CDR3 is TGCGCCAGCAGCCAAGTGACTAGCCGGGGGGAGACCCAGTACTTC. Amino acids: CASSQVTSRGETQYF.